The TCR beta chain under discussion was sequenced for a study of blood T cell repertoires in COVID-19. Study information: There were acute and convalescent COVID-19 samples, and they came from the United States, Italy and Spain.

Patients in Seattle were enrolled during active infection, then followed longitudinally. Germline values: CDR1 SGHTA, CDR2 FQGNSA. Trimming cost V 1 base and J 4 bases, with 8 bases left between them. CDR3 length: 13 amino acids. Under the authors' procedure: Amplifying reference gene primers gave estimates of nucleated cell counts. Only in-frame clones appear in the TCRdb table, and some are missing; sequencing was by immunoSEQ multiplex PCR. For V, J and clone size, that table is used; D and trimming come from the DNA. The sample has some 240,000 clones, about 90% seen once. The V gene is TRBV7-2, the J gene TRBJ2-7, with a possible D match to TRBD2 (5 bases). This sequence was found in a woman aged 55-69 years with COVID-19, enrolled during active disease. The sample comprised peripheral blood. The CDR3 bases are TGTGCCAGCAGCTTAGAAGAGGGTTACGAGCAGTACTTC. Translation: CASSLEEGYEQYF.